Sequencing of this T cell receptor (beta chain) was carried out in a study of low-dose radiotherapy and immunotherapy resistance in tumors. TRAV- and TRBV-specific primers were used for first-strand cDNA, which covered alpha and beta chains. Amplification, which lasted roughly 20 PCR cycles, used a constant-region primer and V-primer adapter to amplify TCRs. Using its own MiXCR run on the reads, TCRdb lists one record per CDR3 protein. In the table there are tens of thousands of distinct CDR3 sequences, under 25% of which are singletons. Time point in this sample: after trial treatment. The treatment was: LDRT plus nivolumab, ipilimumab, low-dose cyclophosphamide and aspirin (RACIN trial). The CDR3 length is 20 residues. V was pared by 5 bases and J by 2 bases, with 22 bases of the junction left unmatched. This clonotype was picked up many times.

This receptor was taken from a female donor with ovarian cancer. The material was PBMCs, obtained after low-dose radiotherapy plus immunotherapy. The rearrangement links TRBV12-3 or TRBV12-4 to TRBJ2-3; 7 bases match TRBD2. DNA for the CDR3: TGTGCCAGCAGTCCGACCCATCGACGTTTCGGCGGGAGACACACAGATACGCAGTATTTT. Translated: CASSPTHRRFGGRHTDTQYF.